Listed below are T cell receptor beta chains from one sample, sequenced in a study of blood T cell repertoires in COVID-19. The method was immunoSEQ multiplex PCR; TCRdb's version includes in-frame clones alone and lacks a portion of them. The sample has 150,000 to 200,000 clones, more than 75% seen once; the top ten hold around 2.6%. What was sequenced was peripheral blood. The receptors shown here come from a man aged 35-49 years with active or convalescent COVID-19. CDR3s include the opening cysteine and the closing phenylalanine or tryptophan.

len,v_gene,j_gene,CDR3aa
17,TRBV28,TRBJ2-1,CASSSPLGTPTYNEQFF
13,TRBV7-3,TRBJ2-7,CASSPWRGGEQYF
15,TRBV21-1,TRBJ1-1,CASSNGGQGATEAFF
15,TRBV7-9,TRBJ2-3,CASSLASGSTDTQYF
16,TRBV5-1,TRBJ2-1,CASSKDVAGGRNEQFF
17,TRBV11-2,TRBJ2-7,CASSFAQAAGGPREQYF
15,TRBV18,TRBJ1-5,CASSPSGQSNQPQHF
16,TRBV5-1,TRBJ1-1,CASSWDRGAGNTEAFF
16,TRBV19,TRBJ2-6,CASSHAGGGGANVLTF
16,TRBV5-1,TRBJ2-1,CASSRRDRENYNEQFF
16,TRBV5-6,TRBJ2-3,CASSLRIGPRADTQYF
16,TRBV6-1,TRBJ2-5,CASSEGLQGYQETQYF
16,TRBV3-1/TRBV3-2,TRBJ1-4,CASSQGGHTTNEKLFF
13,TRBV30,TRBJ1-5,CAWSHRDNQPQHF
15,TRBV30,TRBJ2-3,CAWSVPSASTDTQYF
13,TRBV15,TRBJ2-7,CATSSLEFYEQYF
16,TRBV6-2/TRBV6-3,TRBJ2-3,CASSLAGGKRTDTQYF
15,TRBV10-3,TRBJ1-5,CAIREGAGANQPQHF
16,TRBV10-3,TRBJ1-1,CAISGTEGARGTEAFF
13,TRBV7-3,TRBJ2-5,CASSPLSGETQYF
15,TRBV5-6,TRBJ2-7,CASGRRQGISHEQYF
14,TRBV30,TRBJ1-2,CAWSFWQGEDGYTF
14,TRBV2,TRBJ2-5,CASSPDRYGETQYF
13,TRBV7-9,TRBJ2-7,CASSRDSKGEQYF
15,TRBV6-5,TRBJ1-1,CASSYSAGRNTEAFF
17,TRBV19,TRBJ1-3,CASSSNARGPVGNTIYF
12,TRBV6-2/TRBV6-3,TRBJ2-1,CASSYYQGGEFF
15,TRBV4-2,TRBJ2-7,CASSQVGQGAYEQYF
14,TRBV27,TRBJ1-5,CASRPSGTNQPQHF
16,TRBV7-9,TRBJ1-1,CASSNTGTGDWTEAFF